These 18 T cell receptor beta chains share one sample of origin, sequenced in a study of persistence of HIV-infected CD4 T cells. The libraries were made with immunoSEQ version 4 in survey mode. Some clones are missing from TCRdb's copy, which holds only in-frame ones; the method was immunoSEQ multiplex PCR. The sample has about 4,900 clones, about 67% seen once. Stimulation used 7.5 to 10 ug/mL lysate from CMV-infected fibroblasts. CD4+ T cells upregulating both CD40 ligand and CD69 were sorted as responding cells. Their recognized antigens are unknown. Here the sequenced sample was CD4+ T cells sorted from PBMCs after roughly 20-hour stimulation, taken from a patient who received antiretroviral therapy. These receptors were taken from an adult man with HIV who was CMV-seropositive.

There are a few counts of this clone. The rearrangement links TRBV5-1 to TRBJ2-7, with TRBD2 as a possible D gene (6 bases). The V end lost 0 bases, the J end lost 5 bases, and 15 bases lay between the germline ends. Germline assignment: CDR1 SGHRS and CDR2 YFSETQ. The CDR3 consists of 15 residues. CDR3 in amino acids: CASSLAGRDWDEQYF. The CDR3 bases are TGCGCCAGCAGCTTGGCAGGCAGGGACTGGGACGAGCAGTACTTC.

The V and J genes are TRBV6-4 and TRBJ1-6, with a possible D match to TRBD1 (6 bases). Between the trimmed V and J ends, which lost 4 bases and 9 bases, there was a span of 25 bases. In germline, CDR1 is MRHNA, CDR2 SNTAGT. The CDR3 length is 18 residues. The CDR3 sequence is CASSAWAGVGSGRSPLHF. In DNA, the CDR3 is TGTGCCAGCAGTGCGTGGGCAGGGGTTGGATCCGGCCGTTCACCCCTCCACTTT.

V and J are TRBV27 and TRBJ2-4; D perhaps matches TRBD2 (5 bases). The germline V gene has CDR1 MNHEY and CDR2 SMNVEV (reference sequence). Trimming removed 0 bases at V and 0 bases at J, with 12 bases between. The CDR3 has 17 amino acids. CDR3 loop: CASSLSEEKLAKNIQYF. In DNA, the CDR3 is TGTGCCAGCAGTTTATCGGAGGAAAAGCTAGCCAAAAACATTCAGTACTTC.

For the CDR3, the DNA is TGTGCCAGCAGTTCTCCCTCGACGGCTAACTATGGCTACACCTTC. As protein: CASSSPSTANYGYTF. The chain couples TRBV27 to TRBJ1-2; D not resolved. Germline assignment: CDR1 MNHEY and CDR2 SMNVEV (reference sequence). V was cut by 4 bases and J by 0 bases, with 12 bases left in between. The CDR3 is 15 residues long.

In this sample, this clone turned up a few times. This sequence joins TRBV2 and TRBJ1-2; TRBD1 is a possible D gene (5 bases). CDR1 is SNHLY, CDR2 FYNNEI, per germline. V was shortened by 6 bases and J by 0 bases, with 8 bases between the two germline ends. The length of the CDR3 is 13 residues. The chain's CDR3 is CASSREANYGYTF. CDR3 coding DNA: TGTGCCAGCAGCAGGGAGGCTAACTATGGCTACACCTTC. Drawing the rest from reference TRBV2 and TRBJ1-2, the complete variable domain is EPEVTQTPSHQVTQMGQEVILRCVPISNHLYFYWYRQILGQKVEFLVSFYNNEISEKSEIFDDQFSVERPDGSNFTLKIRSTKLEDSAMYFCASSREANYGYTFGSGTRLTVV.

This chain uses TRBV24-1 with TRBJ2-1; 11 nucleotides line up with TRBD2. Trimming removed 3 bases from V and 3 bases from J; junction bases left unmatched: 6. CDR3 length: 17 residues. CDR1 and CDR2 from the germline V gene are KGHDR and SFDVKD. Written as DNA, the CDR3 is TGTGCCACCAGTGATCCAGCGACTAGCGGGAACTACAATGAGCAGTTCTTC. This gives the protein CATSDPATSGNYNEQFF.

The genes are TRBV28 and TRBJ1-2; D ambiguous. The CDR3 is 14 residues long. V was shortened by 1 base and J by 1 base, with 7 bases between the two germline ends. The germline CDR1 and CDR2 sequences are MDHEN and SYDVKM. The CDR3 DNA reads TGTGCCAGCAGTTTATCTCGGGTTAACTATGGCTACACCTTC. Amino acid sequence: CASSLSRVNYGYTF.

The chain has TRBV5-1 and TRBJ1-6, with D unclear. From germline, CDR1 is SGHRS and CDR2 YFSETQ. CDR3 length: 16 residues. Trimming shortened V by 2 bases and J by 7 bases, and 16 bases separated the two germline ends. The CDR3 sequence is CASSFTPTDSNSPLHF. In nucleotides, the CDR3 is TGCGCCAGCAGCTTTACACCGACGGATTCCAATTCACCCCTCCACTTT.

The rearrangement joins TRBV7-2 to TRBJ2-7, with D hard to call. CDR3 length equals 14 residues. The ends were cut back, 3 bases at V and 2 bases at J, with 11 bases in the middle. The germline CDR1 and CDR2 sequences are SGHTA and FQGNSA. The CDR3 coding sequence is TGTGCCAGCAGCTTGATGTCAGGAACCTACGAGCAGTACTTC. This codes for CASSLMSGTYEQYF.

This chain connects TRBV10-3 to TRBJ1-5; TRBD1 matches 7 bases. Per the germline V gene, CDR1 is ENHRY and CDR2 is SYGVKD. V gave up 3 bases and J gave up 3 bases; unmatched junction bases: 2. CDR3 size: 14 residues. CDR3 loop: CAISEDRANQPQHF. The CDR3 DNA reads as TGTGCCATCAGTGAAGACAGGGCCAATCAGCCCCAGCATTTT.

The V call is TRBV7-2, the J call TRBJ1-1; tentative D call: TRBD1 (5 bases). Germline V gene lookup returns CDR1 SGHTA and CDR2 FQGNSA. The CDR3 spans 16 residues. V was pared by 0 bases and J by 6 bases, with 17 bases between. The CDR3 nucleotides are TGTGCCAGCAGCTTAGCGCGCGGGGGTATAGGCGCTGAAGCTTTCTTT. This gives the protein CASSLARGGIGAEAFF.

CDR3 DNA sequence: TGTGCCAGCAGTTTATTGGGCGCGGCACCCCTCCACTTT. Its translation is CASSLLGAAPLHF. The chain recombines TRBV28 with TRBJ1-6; no clear D. Germline assignment: CDR1 MDHEN and CDR2 SYDVKM. The CDR3 runs 13 residues. V dropped 1 base and J dropped 11 bases, with 9 bases sitting between them. The full variable domain, with the rest looked up from reference TRBV28 and TRBJ1-6, is DVKVTQSSRYLVKRTGEKVFLECVQDMDHENMFWYRQDPGLGLRLIYFSYDVKMKEKGDIPEGYSVSREKKERFSLILESASTNQTSMYLCASSLLGAAPLHFGNGTRLTVT.

A single count supports this clone. The chain couples TRBV5-1 to TRBJ1-4; unclear D gene. Germline CDR1 and CDR2: SGHRS and YFSETQ. This CDR3 comprises 14 residues. V was shortened by 2 bases and J by 2 bases, with 7 bases between the two germline ends. The CDR3 DNA reads TGCGCCAGCAGCTTACAGACGACTAATGAAAAACTGTTTTTT. Protein sequence: CASSLQTTNEKLFF. Combining the CDR3 with reference TRBV5-1 and TRBJ1-4 gives the whole variable domain KAGVTQTPRYLIKTRGQQVTLSCSPISGHRSVSWYQQTPGQGLQFLFEYFSETQRNKGNFPGRFSGRQFSNSRSEMNVSTLELGDSALYLCASSLQTTNEKLFFGSGTQLSVL.

The J gene is TRBJ2-7, the V gene TRBV6-6; possible D gene TRBD2, 7 bases. There are 14 residues in the CDR3. Trimming left V 7 bases short and J 5 bases short, with 18 bases between. Germline V gene sequence: CDR1 MNHNY, CDR2 SVGAGI (reference sequence). The CDR3 spells CASKGGARPNEQYF. The CDR3, as DNA: TGTGCCAGCAAAGGGGGGGCCCGACCCAACGAGCAGTACTTC.

The chain uses TRBV28 and TRBJ1-4, with D possibly matching TRBD1 (5 bases). V lost 7 bases, J lost 7 bases, and 13 bases lay in between. Per the germline V gene, CDR1 is MDHEN and CDR2 is SYDVKM. The CDR3 length is 13 residues. DNA of the CDR3: TGTGCCAGCACTCCTGGGGACGGTGAAAAACTGTTTTTT. This encodes CASTPGDGEKLFF.

CDR3 bases: TGTGCCAGCAGAGGCGGAGGCACAGATACGCAGTATTTT. It translates to CASRGGGTDTQYF. The chain carries TRBV2 and TRBJ2-3; D remains ambiguous. The V gene lost 6 bases and the J gene lost 1 base, with 8 bases spanning the gap. There are 13 residues in the CDR3. CDR1 and CDR2 from the germline V gene are SNHLY and FYNNEI.

This clone came up a few times. The genes are TRBV10-1 and TRBJ2-5; TRBD1 aligns across 7 bases. CDR3 length equals 15 residues. With V trimmed by 6 bases and J by 2 bases, 9 bases remained unmatched. CDR1 WNHNN and CDR2 SYGVQD come from the germline V gene (reference sequence). The CDR3 reads CASSHRTGPQETQYF. The CDR3 nucleotides are TGCGCCAGCAGCCACCGGACAGGCCCACAAGAGACCCAGTACTTC.

The chain is built from TRBV5-1 and TRBJ1-2; the match to TRBD1 covers 9 bases. V lost 4 bases and J lost 6; bases outside the gene matches: 13. The CDR3 is 16 residues long. The V gene's germline CDR1 is SGHRS and CDR2 YFSETQ. The CDR3 here is CASSPRETGGADGYTF. The CDR3 DNA reads TGCGCCAGCAGCCCTAGGGAAACAGGGGGCGCGGATGGCTACACCTTC.